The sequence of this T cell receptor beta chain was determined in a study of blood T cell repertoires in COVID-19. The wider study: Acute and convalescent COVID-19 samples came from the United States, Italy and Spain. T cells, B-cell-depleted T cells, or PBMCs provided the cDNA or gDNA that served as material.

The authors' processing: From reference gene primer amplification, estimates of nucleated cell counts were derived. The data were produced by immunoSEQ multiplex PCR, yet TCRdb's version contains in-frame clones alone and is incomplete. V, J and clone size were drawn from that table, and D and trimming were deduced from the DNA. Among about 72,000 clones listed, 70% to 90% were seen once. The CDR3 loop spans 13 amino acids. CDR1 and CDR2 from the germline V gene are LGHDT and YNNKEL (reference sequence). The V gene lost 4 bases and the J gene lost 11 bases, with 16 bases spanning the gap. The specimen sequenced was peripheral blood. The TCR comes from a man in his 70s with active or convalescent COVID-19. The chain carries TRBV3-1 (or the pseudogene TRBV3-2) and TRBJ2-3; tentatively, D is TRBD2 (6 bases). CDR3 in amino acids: CASSRETRVGQYF. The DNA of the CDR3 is TGTGCCAGCAGCCGAGAGACTAGGGTGGGGCAGTATTTT.